A few counts support the clone carrying this T cell receptor (beta chain). The sample originates from a study of cytomegalovirus exposure and HLA in healthy donors. The PCR contained 60 Vbeta and 13 Jbeta primers. Using immunoSEQ multiplex PCR, the repertoire was profiled, and TCRdb retains in-frame clones only, with some absent. The table lists about 160,000 clones, approximately 76% of them singletons. The CDR3 contains 17 residues. The germline V gene encodes CDR1 SGHAT and CDR2 FQNNGV. The junction had 9 bases not matched to a gene; V was cut back by 1 base and J by 5 bases. This clonotype was obtained from a man aged 60 to 75 in good health and CMV-seronegative. J is TRBJ2-3 and V is TRBV11-2, with 10 bases identical to TRBD2. Sequencing was done on a sample of PBMCs. Here the CDR3 DNA reads TGTGCCAGCAGCTTAGGACGGAGCGGGGGGGCCCTAGATACGCAGTATTTT. As protein: CASSLGRSGGALDTQYF.